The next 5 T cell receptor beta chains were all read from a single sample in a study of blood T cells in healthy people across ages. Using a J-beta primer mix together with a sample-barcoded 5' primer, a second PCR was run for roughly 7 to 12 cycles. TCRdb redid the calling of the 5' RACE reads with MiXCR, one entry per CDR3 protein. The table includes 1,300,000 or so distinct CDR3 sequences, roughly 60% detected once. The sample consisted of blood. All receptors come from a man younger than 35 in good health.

The CDR3 coding sequence is TGTGCCAGCAGCCCGTCGAACAGGGGCCCCCAGAGTGAGCAGTACTTC. It codes for CASSPSNRGPQSEQYF. The V gene is TRBV3-1, the J gene TRBJ2-4; 7 positions match TRBD1. Germline lookup yields CDR1 LGHDT and CDR2 YNNKEL (reference sequence). This CDR3 contains 16 residues. V shed 4 bases and J 13 bases; nucleotides not matched to a gene: 19.

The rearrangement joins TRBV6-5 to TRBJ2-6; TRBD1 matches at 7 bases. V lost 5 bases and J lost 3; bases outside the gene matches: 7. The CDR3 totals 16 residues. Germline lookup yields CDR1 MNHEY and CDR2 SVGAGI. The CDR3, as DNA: TGTGCCAGCAGTAAATCCACAGGGGTTGGGGCCAACGTCCTGACTTTC. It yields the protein CASSKSTGVGANVLTF.

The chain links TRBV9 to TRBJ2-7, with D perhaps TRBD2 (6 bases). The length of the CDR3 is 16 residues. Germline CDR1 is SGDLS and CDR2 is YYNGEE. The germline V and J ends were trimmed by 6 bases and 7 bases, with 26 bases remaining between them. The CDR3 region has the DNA TGTGCCAGCACCTCGTATGGGGGGATAGGCTACAATGAGCAGTACTTC. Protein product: CASTSYGGIGYNEQYF.

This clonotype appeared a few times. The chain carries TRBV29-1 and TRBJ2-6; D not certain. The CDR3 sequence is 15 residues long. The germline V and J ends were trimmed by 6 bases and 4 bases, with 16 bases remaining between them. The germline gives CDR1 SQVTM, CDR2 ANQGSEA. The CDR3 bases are TGCAGCGTCGCGGCACGACGGAAAGGGGCCAACGTCCTGACTTTC. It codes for CSVAARRKGANVLTF.

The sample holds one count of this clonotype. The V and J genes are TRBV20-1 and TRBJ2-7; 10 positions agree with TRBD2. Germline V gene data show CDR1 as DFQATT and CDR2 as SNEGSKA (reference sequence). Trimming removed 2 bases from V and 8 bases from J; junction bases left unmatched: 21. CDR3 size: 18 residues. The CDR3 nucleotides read TGCAGTGCTAGAAGAGGGACCCTAGCGGGGGTTGCGCCTTACAAGCAGTACTTC. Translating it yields CSARRGTLAGVAPYKQYF.